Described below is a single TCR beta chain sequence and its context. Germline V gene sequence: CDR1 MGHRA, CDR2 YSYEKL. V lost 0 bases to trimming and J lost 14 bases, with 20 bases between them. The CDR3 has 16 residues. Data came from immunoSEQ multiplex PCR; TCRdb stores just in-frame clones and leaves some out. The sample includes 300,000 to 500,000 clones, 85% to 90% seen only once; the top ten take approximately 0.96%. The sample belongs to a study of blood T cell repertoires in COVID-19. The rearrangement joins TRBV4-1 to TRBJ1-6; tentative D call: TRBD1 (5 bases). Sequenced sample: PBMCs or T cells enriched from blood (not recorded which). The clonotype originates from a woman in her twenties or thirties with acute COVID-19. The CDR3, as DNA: TGCGCCAGCAGCCAAGAAGCCGGTCGCAGGGCGAATACCCTCCACTTT. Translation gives CASSQEAGRRANTLHF.